What follows are 10 T cell receptor beta chains derived from one specimen sequenced in a study of blood T cells in healthy people across ages. With a J-beta primer mix and a sample-barcoded 5' primer, a second PCR ran about 6 to 11 cycles. TCRdb re-called the 5' RACE reads through MiXCR, storing one row per CDR3 protein. The sample lists around 1,600,000 distinct CDR3 sequences, 35% to 45% occurring once. Source material: blood. Receptor source: a young woman in good health.

This clonotype was seen ten or more times. The chain couples TRBV29-1 to TRBJ2-1, with D uncertain. Germline lookup yields CDR1 SQVTM and CDR2 ANQGSEA. CDR3 length: 9 amino acids. Deletions cut 4 bases from V and 12 bases from J, with 7 bases between. CDR3 sequence (DNA): TGCAGCGTTGGGGTTGCGCAGTTCTTC. This sequence encodes CSVGVAQFF.

This chain links TRBV10-3 with TRBJ2-2; 7 nucleotides line up with TRBD2. This CDR3 region has 15 residues. Trimming cost V 8 bases and J 0 bases; bases outside gene matches: 6. Germline V gives CDR1 ENHRY, CDR2 SYGVKD. CDR3 sequence: CAIASGVTNTGELFF. The CDR3 DNA reads as TGTGCCATCGCGAGCGGGGTGACGAACACCGGGGAGCTGTTTTTT.

This clonotype was observed a handful of times. This chain links TRBV6-1 with TRBJ1-2; no reliable D call. The CDR3 spans 15 residues. Germline CDR1 is MNHNS and CDR2 is SASEGT. Trimming cost V 2 bases and J 3 bases, with 13 bases left between them. The CDR3: CASSEYEDSDYGYTF. For the CDR3, the DNA is TGTGCCAGCAGTGAATATGAGGATTCAGACTATGGCTACACCTTC.

The V and J genes are TRBV28 and TRBJ1-1; no clear D. Trimming left V 3 bases short and J 2 bases short, with 10 bases between. The CDR3 has 14 amino acids. Germline lookup yields CDR1 MDHEN and CDR2 SYDVKM. CDR3 sequence (DNA): TGTGCCAGCAGTTTGATACAACTAAACACTGAAGCTTTCTTT. Protein sequence: CASSLIQLNTEAFF.

This clonotype was recorded many times. The chain carries TRBV29-1 and TRBJ1-2; weak D call: TRBD1 (6 bases). This CDR3 is built from 12 residues. Germline CDR1 SQVTM, CDR2 ANQGSEA. With 6 bases removed from V and 6 bases from J, the gap between germline ends came to 14 bases. CDR3 DNA: TGCAGCGTGGAGGTACAGGGCGATGGCTACACCTTC. As protein: CSVEVQGDGYTF.

The chain is built from TRBV12-3 or TRBV12-4 and TRBJ2-5; 8 bases map to TRBD2. After removal of 3 bases from V and 11 bases from J, the junction contained 17 bases not matched to a gene. The CDR3 runs 16 residues. The CDR3 is CASSFLAGKGYNEQYF. The CDR3 DNA is TGTGCCAGCAGTTTCTTAGCGGGGAAGGGATACAATGAGCAGTACTTC.

As to this clonotype: A read error may explain this, as a much larger clone is one base away. V is TRBV7-2 and J is TRBJ2-3, with 8 bases aligning to TRBD1. The germline V gene encodes CDR1 SGHTA and CDR2 FQGNSA. The CDR3 contains 15 residues. This CDR3 reads CASSYGQGHTETQYF. The CDR3 nucleotides read TGTGCCAGCAGCTACGGACAGGGACACACAGAGACGCAGTATTTT. Complete variable domain (other parts from reference TRBV7-2 and TRBJ2-3): GAGVSQSPSNKVTEKGKDVELRCDPISGHTALYWYRQSLGQGLEFLIYFQGNSAPDKSGLPSDRFSAERTGGSVSTLTIQRTQQEDSAVYLCASSYGQGHTETQYFGPGTRLTVL.

The chain links TRBV27 to TRBJ2-4, with D tentatively TRBD1 (6 bases). TRBJ2-7 explains the end of the DNA better; the J call may be wrong. Germline CDR1 is MNHEY and CDR2 is SMNVEV (reference sequence). CDR3 size: 19 residues. CDR3 in amino acids: CASSFSPPGIGQRPYEQYF. The CDR3 DNA reads as TGTGCCAGCAGTTTCTCCCCCCCCGGTATAGGACAGAGGCCCTACGAGCAGTACTTC.

This clonotype has just a few counts. V is TRBV12-3 or TRBV12-4 and J is TRBJ1-5, with D unclear. The CDR3 consists of 13 residues. V gave up 7 bases and J gave up 9 bases, with 16 bases separating them. The CDR3 region is CASNRTSHWPQHF. The DNA of the CDR3 is TGTGCCAGCAATAGGACCTCGCATTGGCCCCAGCATTTT.

The chain employs TRBV6-1 and TRBJ2-7, with D possibly being TRBD1 (5 bases). Looked up from germline, CDR1 is MNHNS and CDR2 is SASEGT. V lost 10 bases and J lost 3, with 10 bases in between. There are 11 residues in the CDR3. The CDR3 region has the DNA TGTGCCACGACAGTCGACTACGAGCAGTACTTC. Amino acids: CATTVDYEQYF.